Sequencing of this T cell receptor (beta chain) was carried out in a study of blood T cell repertoires in COVID-19. On the study more broadly: COVID-19 samples from acute and convalescent phases originated in the United States, Italy and Spain. PBMCs, B-cell-depleted T cells, or T cells were the source of the cDNA or gDNA that made up the material.

Germline CDR1 and CDR2: SGHTA and FQGNSA. CDR3 size: 13 residues. The V gene lost 3 bases and the J gene lost 4 bases, with 7 bases spanning the gap. Methods used by the authors: Scientists estimated how many nucleated cells there were by amplifying reference gene primers. Here immunoSEQ multiplex PCR was the method, and the copy in TCRdb shows in-frame clones only, minus some. The V and J calls and clone size are taken from that table; D and trimming were inferred from the DNA. The sample lists about 150,000 clones, around four fifths occurring once. This clonotype was obtained from a man between 70 and 80 years old with acute or convalescent COVID-19. V usage is TRBV7-2 and J usage is TRBJ2-1; unclear D gene. The sample was peripheral blood. CDR3 nucleotides: TGTGCCAGCAGCTTTGCGGAGTACAATGAGCAGTTCTTC. Its protein is CASSFAEYNEQFF. Full variable domain (outside the CDR3, taken from reference TRBV7-2 and TRBJ2-1): GAGVSQSPSNKVTEKGKDVELRCDPISGHTALYWYRQSLGQGLEFLIYFQGNSAPDKSGLPSDRFSAERTGGSVSTLTIQRTQQEDSAVYLCASSFAEYNEQFFGPGTRLTVL.